Described below is a single T cell receptor beta chain sequence and its context. The antigen remains undetermined. Germline V gene data show CDR1 as SQVTM and CDR2 as ANQGSEA. With 8 bases clipped from V and 8 bases from J, the junction kept 9 bases outside the gene matches. The CDR3 loop spans 13 amino acids. Profiling relied on immunoSEQ multiplex PCR, and the TCRdb table lists in-frame clones only, not all of them. The sample records tens of thousands of clones, approximately 51% being singletons. The data originate from a study of cytotoxic CD8 clonotypes in ibrutinib-treated CLL. Study-wide context: IGHV unmutated 17 to 18; relapsed/refractory 11 to 12; treatment-naive roughly 15. After a median of around 70 months, around 15 patients stayed remitted and some 12 progressed; responses had been partial in some 25 and complete in 2.

Overall study findings and caveats: Clonality was higher at ibrutinib response and returned toward baseline at progression. Under treatment, the uncommon public clonotypes either contracted or remained stable.

This clonotype was obtained from a human donor with chronic lymphocytic leukemia. The chain uses TRBV29-1 and TRBJ2-1; 10 bases are a match to TRBD2. This specimen was PBMCs, taken after 12 months of ibrutinib treatment. Here the CDR3 DNA reads TGCAGCCTTGCCGGGACTAGCGACGATGAGCAGTTCTTC. The encoded protein is CSLAGTSDDEQFF.